A single sample gave rise to the 25 T cell receptor beta chains below, sequenced in a study of cytomegalovirus exposure and HLA in healthy donors. With 60 Vbeta and 13 Jbeta primers, the PCR was carried out. Measured with immunoSEQ multiplex PCR; TCRdb has only the in-frame clones, and not every one. Of about 130,000 clones listed, around four fifths were seen once; the top ten hold more than 1.1%. The sample was PBMCs. The receptors originated from a woman aged 35 to 49 in good health and CMV-seronegative.

The chain has TRBV9 and TRBJ1-2; 7 bases align to TRBD1. CDR1 and CDR2 from the germline V gene are SGDLS and YYNGEE. After removal of 3 bases from V and 8 bases from J, the junction contained 10 bases not matched to a gene. This CDR3 is built from 14 residues. The CDR3 reads CASSATGTEDGYTF. The CDR3 region has the DNA TGTGCCAGCAGCGCCACCGGGACAGAGGACGGCTACACCTTC.

The chain uses TRBV12-5 and TRBJ2-1, with a tentative D call TRBD2 (6 bases). The CDR3 extends over 15 amino acids. Per germline, CDR1 LGHNT and CDR2 FRNRAP. V was clipped by 5 bases and J by 6 bases, with 17 bases between them. Here the CDR3 DNA reads TGTGCTAGTGGTGAGACTAGTTTGGGGCGCAATGAGCAGTTCTTC. Translating it yields CASGETSLGRNEQFF.

The gene calls are TRBV5-5 and TRBJ1-1; D is unclear. V was trimmed by 4 bases and J by 2 bases, leaving 12 bases between them. Germline-derived CDR1 and CDR2 are SGHKS and YYEKEE (reference sequence). The CDR3 covers 14 residues. The CDR3 protein is CASSPPTRNTEAFF. DNA for the CDR3: TGTGCCAGCAGCCCCCCGACACGAAACACTGAAGCTTTCTTT. The full variable domain, rest sourced from reference TRBV5-5 and TRBJ1-1, is DAGVTQSPTHLIKTRGQQVTLRCSPISGHKSVSWYQQVLGQGPQFIFQYYEKEERGRGNFPDRFSARQFPNYSSELNVNALLLGDSALYLCASSPPTRNTEAFFGQGTRLTVV.

The V call is TRBV15, the J call TRBJ1-2; D gene ambiguous. This CDR3 contains 15 residues. Trimming removed 0 bases at V and 8 bases at J, with 16 bases between. Germline-derived CDR1 and CDR2 are LNHNV and YYDKDF (reference sequence). The CDR3 region has the DNA TGTGCCACCAGCAGAGATAGGAGCCGACCGTCGGGCTACACCTTC. Its protein product is CATSRDRSRPSGYTF.

The rearrangement links TRBV29-1 to TRBJ2-1, with TRBD1 matching over 12 bases. This CDR3 comprises 16 residues. After removal of 1 base from V and 5 bases from J, the junction contained 6 bases not matched to a gene. Per germline, CDR1 SQVTM and CDR2 ANQGSEA. The CDR3 protein is CSVEARDRGPHNEQFF. As DNA, the CDR3 is TGCAGCGTTGAAGCGAGGGACAGGGGGCCCCACAATGAGCAGTTCTTC.

The chain carries TRBV13 and TRBJ2-7, with 7 positions matching TRBD1. The CDR3 length is 14 residues. The trim removed 6 bases at V and 0 bases at J, leaving 5 bases unmatched. Germline V CDR1 and CDR2: PRHDT, FYEKMQ (reference sequence). The CDR3 coding sequence is TGTGCCAGCAGTGGACAGGTCAGCTCCTACGAGCAGTACTTC. Residues: CASSGQVSSYEQYF.

The chain employs TRBV29-1 and TRBJ1-2; D ambiguous. CDR3 length: 14 amino acids. Between the trimmed V and J ends, which lost 0 bases and 8 bases, there was a span of 16 bases. Germline lookup yields CDR1 SQVTM and CDR2 ANQGSEA. CDR3 nucleotides: TGCAGCGTTGAAGATCCGGTCACCCGGTGGGGCTACACCTTC. Its protein is CSVEDPVTRWGYTF.

The V call is TRBV11-1, the J call TRBJ1-6, with TRBD1 identical over 7 bases. Germline loops: CDR1 SGHAT, CDR2 FQDESV (reference sequence). J was trimmed by 10 bases and V by 4 bases; bases with no gene match: 10. This CDR3 comprises 15 residues. The CDR3 nucleotides are TGTGCCAGCAGCTCTAACGACAGGGTATACTCACCCCTCCACTTT. Translating gives CASSSNDRVYSPLHF.

The V and J genes are TRBV5-1 and TRBJ2-5, with D possibly TRBD2 on 5 matching bases. CDR3 length equals 15 residues. Germline V gene data show CDR1 as SGHRS and CDR2 as YFSETQ. V shed 0 bases and J shed 1 base, with 10 bases lying between them. CDR3: CASSLAVAGQETQYF. CDR3 nucleotide sequence: TGCGCCAGCAGCTTGGCTGTCGCGGGCCAAGAGACCCAGTACTTC. Variable domain in full (rest from reference TRBV5-1 and TRBJ2-5): KAGVTQTPRYLIKTRGQQVTLSCSPISGHRSVSWYQQTPGQGLQFLFEYFSETQRNKGNFPGRFSGRQFSNSRSEMNVSTLELGDSALYLCASSLAVAGQETQYFGPGTRLLVL.

The gene calls are TRBV18 and TRBJ2-3, with 10 bases identical to TRBD2. The CDR3 is made up of 18 amino acids. V trimming: 3 bases; J trimming: 4 bases; junction bases outside the gene matches: 13. Per the germline V gene, CDR1 is KGHSH and CDR2 is LQKENI. CDR3 nucleotide sequence: TGTGCCAGCTCACCCACAATAGCGGGGGGAGGAGCGGCAGATACGCAGTATTTT. It codes for CASSPTIAGGGAADTQYF.

V gene TRBV5-6 combines with J gene TRBJ2-5, with TRBD1 as a possible D gene (6 bases). The CDR3 totals 14 residues. The germline CDR1 and CDR2 sequences are SGHDT and YYEEEE. Trimming stripped 1 base from V and 2 bases from J, with 9 bases between. In DNA, the CDR3 is TGTGCCAGCAGCTTGATGGACAGTCAAGAGACCCAGTACTTC. Its translation is CASSLMDSQETQYF.

The chain combines TRBV5-8 with TRBJ1-5, with a possible D match to TRBD1 (5 bases). Germline CDR1 and CDR2: SGHTS and YDEGEE. V dropped 4 bases and J dropped 5 bases, with 10 bases sitting between them. The CDR3 sequence is 13 residues long. CDR3 sequence reads: CASSAYRYQPQHF. CDR3 in DNA: TGTGCCAGCAGCGCGTACAGGTATCAGCCCCAGCATTTT.

This clone was seen a few times. The chain recombines TRBV5-1 with TRBJ2-3, with D possibly TRBD1 on 6 matching bases. CDR1 is SGHRS, CDR2 YFSETQ, per germline. The length of the CDR3 is 15 residues. V gave up 8 bases and J gave up 0 bases, with 16 bases separating them. In DNA form, the CDR3 reads TGCGCCAGTCGTCGGAGGACAGATAGCACAGATACGCAGTATTTT. Translation gives CASRRRTDSTDTQYF.

This clone was seen more than once but under ten times. The rearrangement joins TRBV6-5 to TRBJ1-5, with a possible D match to TRBD1 (5 bases). V was pared by 2 bases and J by 1 base, with 9 bases between. The CDR3 spans 15 residues. CDR1 and CDR2 (germline): MNHEY, SVGAGI. The CDR3, as DNA: TGTGCCAGCAGTTACGGGGGGGGAAGCAATCAGCCCCAGCATTTT. Its protein is CASSYGGGSNQPQHF.

The rearrangement joins TRBV18 to TRBJ1-1; unclear D gene. CDR3 length: 13 amino acids. CDR1 is KGHSH and CDR2 is LQKENI in the germline V gene. Trimming cost V 2 bases and J 6 bases, with 10 bases left between them. CDR3 DNA sequence: TGTGCCAGCTCACCATTGAGGGAGGCTGAAGCTTTCTTT. Translating gives CASSPLREAEAFF.

The chain joins TRBV29-1 to TRBJ1-1, with 10 nucleotides matching TRBD1. V was clipped by 8 bases and J by 2 bases; unmatched bases: 5. This CDR3 comprises 13 residues. Germline V gene data show CDR1 as SQVTM and CDR2 as ANQGSEA. CDR3 region: CSSRDRGNTEAFF. In DNA form, the CDR3 reads TGCAGCTCCCGGGACAGGGGAAACACTGAAGCTTTCTTT.

For this clone: The junction does not match germline at one end; this may be a read error. The chain has TRBV28 and TRBJ2-3; TRBD1 matches at 7 bases. The CDR3 is 11 amino acids. The V gene's germline CDR1 is MDHEN and CDR2 SYDVKM. The CDR3 sequence is CASSSTRDREF. CDR3 in DNA: TGTGCCAGCAGTTCGACGAGGGACAGAGAATTT.

This clone was recorded once. The J gene is TRBJ2-7, the V gene TRBV6-1; 9 bases match TRBD1. The CDR3 is 15 residues long. The V gene end was trimmed by 4 bases and the J gene end by 5 bases; junction bases not matched to a gene: 9. The V gene's germline CDR1 is MNHNS and CDR2 SASEGT. CDR3 residues: CASSASGTGMHEQYF. The CDR3 nucleotides are TGTGCCAGCAGTGCCTCCGGGACAGGGATGCACGAGCAGTACTTC.

A few counts support this clone. The chain is built from TRBV4-2 and TRBJ1-6, with 9 nucleotides matching TRBD1. The germline V gene encodes CDR1 LGHNA and CDR2 YNFKEQ. With 3 bases clipped from V and 9 bases from J, the junction kept 6 bases outside the gene matches. The CDR3 is 15 residues long. The CDR3 here is CASSHDGQGSSPLHF. CDR3 DNA sequence: TGTGCCAGCAGCCACGACGGACAGGGGAGTTCACCCCTCCACTTT.

The CDR3: CSLTVGNQETQYF. The CDR3 coding sequence is TGCAGCCTTACGGTCGGTAACCAAGAGACCCAGTACTTC. The V call is TRBV29-1, the J call TRBJ2-5; unclear D gene. This CDR3 is 13 amino acids long. The germline V gene encodes CDR1 SQVTM and CDR2 ANQGSEA. Trimming cost V 8 bases and J 0 bases, with 13 bases left between them.

This clone was recorded a few times. J is TRBJ2-5 and V is TRBV10-3; TRBD2 matches 12 bases. CDR1 and CDR2 from the germline V gene are ENHRY and SYGVKD. There are 17 residues in the CDR3. With V trimmed by 6 bases and J by 2 bases, 10 bases remained unmatched. The CDR3 DNA reads TGTGCCATCAGCCCGACTAGCGGGGGAAGAGGGCAAGAGACCCAGTACTTC. Protein sequence: CAISPTSGGRGQETQYF.

The chain couples TRBV27 to TRBJ1-2; 8 bases match TRBD1. CDR3 length: 12 amino acids. The germline V gene encodes CDR1 MNHEY and CDR2 SMNVEV (reference sequence). Losses at the gene ends were 6 bases for V and 5 bases for J; bases not matched to a gene: 2. Here the CDR3 DNA reads TGTGCCAGCAGCGGGACAGGATATGGCTACACCTTC. Its translation is CASSGTGYGYTF.

The gene calls are TRBV2 and TRBJ2-7; 9 bases are shared with TRBD1. The CDR3 is made up of 16 amino acids. The germline V gene encodes CDR1 SNHLY and CDR2 FYNNEI. Losses at the gene ends were 3 bases for V and 3 bases for J; bases not matched to a gene: 9. CDR3 in DNA: TGTGCCAGCAGTGATCCGGGACAGGGACGGGGCTACGAGCAGTACTTC. This gives the protein CASSDPGQGRGYEQYF.

This clone was found once. The CDR3 here is CASSQGTGRGQLYGYTF. The CDR3 DNA reads TGTGCCAGCAGCCAAGGAACCGGCAGGGGGCAATTATATGGCTACACCTTC. This rearrangement joins TRBV14 to TRBJ1-2, with 8 positions matching TRBD1. The CDR3 extends over 17 amino acids. CDR1 and CDR2 from the germline V gene are SGHDN and FVKESK. Unmatched junction bases numbered 12, after V lost 1 base and J lost 5 bases.

This chain links TRBV27 with TRBJ1-2; 10 bases fit TRBD1. The CDR3 is 16 amino acids. Losses at the gene ends were 5 bases for V and 5 bases for J; bases not matched to a gene: 11. The germline V gene has CDR1 MNHEY and CDR2 SMNVEV (reference sequence). CDR3 in amino acids: CASSGTGDGSVYGYTF. CDR3 DNA sequence: TGTGCCAGCAGTGGGACAGGGGATGGAAGTGTGTATGGCTACACCTTC.